A single sample gave rise to the 17 T cell receptor beta chains below, sequenced in a study of beta chain features in type 1 diabetes. All of the isolated RNA was reverse transcribed, so expressed TCRB transcripts were sequenced. The data were produced by immunoSEQ multiplex PCR, yet TCRdb's version contains in-frame clones alone and is incomplete. The table has under 800,000 clones, roughly 16% seen once. Sequenced sample: naive CD4+ T cells from blood. These receptors all stem from a man aged 18 to 30 in good health.

This chain joins TRBV5-6 and TRBJ2-7; a possible D gene is TRBD1 (5 bases). Trimming removed 4 bases at V and 0 bases at J, with 14 bases between. The V gene's germline CDR1 is SGHDT and CDR2 YYEEEE. This CDR3 has 15 amino acids. In nucleotides, the CDR3 is TGTGCCAGCAGCCGCGTACAGGCCCGCTCCTACGAGCAGTACTTC. As protein: CASSRVQARSYEQYF.

This chain joins TRBV5-1 and TRBJ1-6, with D unclear. This CDR3 contains 13 residues. The germline V gene encodes CDR1 SGHRS and CDR2 YFSETQ. Trimming left V 0 bases short and J 9 bases short, with 7 bases between. In DNA, the CDR3 is TGCGCCAGCAGCTTGGTAGGAGCTTCACCCCTCCACTTT. It translates to CASSLVGASPLHF.

This clone was observed a few times. J is TRBJ2-5 and V is TRBV29-1; TRBD2 agrees at 9 bases. V lost 4 bases, J lost 4 bases, and 10 bases stayed unmatched. CDR3 length: 15 residues. Germline V gene data show CDR1 as SQVTM and CDR2 as ANQGSEA. Here the CDR3 DNA reads TGCAGCGTTGGGAGGAAGCGGGGGGCCGGAGAGACCCAGTACTTC. Translation gives CSVGRKRGAGETQYF. Variable domain in full (rest from reference TRBV29-1 and TRBJ2-5): SAVISQKPSRDICQRGTSLTIQCQVDSQVTMMFWYRQQPGQSLTLIATANQGSEATYESGFVIDKFPISRPNLTFSTLTVSNMSPEDSSIYLCSVGRKRGAGETQYFGPGTRLLVL.

This chain uses TRBV9 with TRBJ2-5; 7 bases map to TRBD2. Germline CDR1 and CDR2: SGDLS and YYNGEE. The CDR3 contains 15 residues. V lost 0 bases, J lost 5 bases, and 7 bases stayed unmatched. This chain's CDR3 is CASSVELAPEETQYF. CDR3 nucleotides: TGTGCCAGCAGCGTAGAACTAGCGCCAGAGGAGACCCAGTACTTC. The full variable domain, rest sourced from reference TRBV9 and TRBJ2-5, is DSGVTQTPKHLITATGQRVTLRCSPRSGDLSVYWYQQSLDQGLQFLIQYYNGEERAKGNILERFSAQQFPDLHSELNLSSLELGDSALYFCASSVELAPEETQYFGPGTRLLVL.

This clone has a handful of counts. The chain combines TRBV11-2 with TRBJ2-3; no clear D gene. V lost 1 base and J 2 bases, leaving 10 bases between the germline ends. Germline-derived CDR1 and CDR2 are SGHAT and FQNNGV. This CDR3 is built from 15 residues. This CDR3 reads CASSLAVEFTDTQYF. The CDR3 nucleotides are TGTGCCAGCAGCTTAGCGGTAGAATTCACAGATACGCAGTATTTT. The whole variable domain, filled in from reference TRBV11-2 and TRBJ2-3, reads EAGVAQSPRYKIIEKRQSVAFWCNPISGHATLYWYQQILGQGPKLLIQFQNNGVVDDSQLPKDRFSAERLKGVDSTLKIQPAKLEDSAVYLCASSLAVEFTDTQYFGPGTRLTVL.

This clone appeared a few times. The V and J genes are TRBV28 and TRBJ1-1; no definite D call. This CDR3 is 16 amino acids long. With 3 bases removed from V and 6 bases from J, the gap between germline ends came to 20 bases. Per germline, CDR1 MDHEN and CDR2 SYDVKM. CDR3: CASSFQPGASWPEAFF. DNA of the CDR3: TGTGCCAGCAGTTTCCAGCCGGGAGCTAGTTGGCCTGAAGCTTTCTTT.

This clone was recorded a few times. The chain is built from TRBV28 and TRBJ2-5, with D perhaps TRBD1 (6 bases). The CDR3 loop spans 13 amino acids. The V end lost 4 bases, the J end lost 5 bases, and 11 bases lay between the germline ends. Germline CDR1 MDHEN, CDR2 SYDVKM. In DNA form, the CDR3 reads TGTGCCAGCAGTTCTTCAGGGGTGGAGACCCAGTACTTC. Encoded protein: CASSSSGVETQYF.

This chain joins TRBV10-3 and TRBJ2-3; D is unresolved. The CDR3 is 15 residues long. The germline gives CDR1 ENHRY, CDR2 SYGVKD. Between the trimmed V and J ends, which lost 5 bases and 6 bases, there was a span of 18 bases. CDR3 in DNA: TGTGCCATCAGTTCGACGGCCATAGTAAGCGATACGCAGTATTTT. Amino acids: CAISSTAIVSDTQYF.

A few counts support this clone. V usage is TRBV28 and J usage is TRBJ2-7; D call uncertain. The germline CDR1 and CDR2 sequences are MDHEN and SYDVKM. This CDR3 has 13 residues. V was clipped by 4 bases and J by 2 bases, with 9 bases between them. The CDR3 region has the DNA TGTGCCAGCAGTTCGAGTCCGACCTACGAGCAGTACTTC. The encoded protein is CASSSSPTYEQYF.

There are a few counts of this clone. The junction departs from germline at one end; a sequencing error may be responsible. The chain carries TRBV7-7 and TRBJ2-5; D is possibly TRBD2 (5 bases). The CDR3 consists of 14 residues. Germline CDR1 and CDR2: SSHAT and FNYEAQ (reference sequence). This CDR3 reads CASSLAKVGETQYF. The CDR3 nucleotides read TGTGCTAGCAGCTTAGCGAAGGTGGGGGAGACCCAGTACTTC.

V is TRBV2 and J is TRBJ2-5; 11 positions agree with TRBD2. Germline V CDR1 and CDR2: SNHLY, FYNNEI. CDR3 length: 15 amino acids. V lost 7 bases to trimming and J lost 4 bases; unmatched junction nucleotides: 8. The CDR3 here is CASILAGAGGETQYF. CDR3 DNA: TGTGCCAGCATACTAGCGGGGGCTGGGGGAGAGACCCAGTACTTC. Full variable domain (rest looked up from reference TRBV2 and TRBJ2-5): EPEVTQTPSHQVTQMGQEVILRCVPISNHLYFYWYRQILGQKVEFLVSFYNNEISEKSEIFDDQFSVERPDGSNFTLKIRSTKLEDSAMYFCASILAGAGGETQYFGPGTRLLVL.

This clone was observed a handful of times. The rearrangement uses TRBV5-4 and TRBJ2-1, with TRBD2 identical over 8 bases. The germline gives CDR1 SGHNT, CDR2 YYREEE (reference sequence). J lost 9 bases, V lost 4 bases, and 18 bases had no gene match. The CDR3 runs to 17 residues. Here the CDR3 reads CASSPGWRGAVSAEQFF. The CDR3 DNA is TGTGCCAGCAGCCCGGGCTGGCGGGGGGCGGTCTCGGCTGAGCAGTTCTTC.

CDR3 sequence: CASSPLDRGTGQPQHF. CDR3 nucleotides: TGTGCCAGCAGCCCCCTTGACCGGGGGACAGGTCAGCCCCAGCATTTT. The chain uses TRBV7-2 and TRBJ1-5, with 8 bases identical to TRBD1. The junction had 12 bases not matched to a gene; V was cut back by 5 bases and J by 6 bases. This CDR3 is built from 16 residues. The germline V gene has CDR1 SGHTA and CDR2 FQGNSA.

The chain links TRBV4-3 to TRBJ1-2, with 11 bases aligning to TRBD1. From germline, CDR1 is LGHNA and CDR2 YSLEER. The CDR3 has 15 residues. Trimming at V came to 1 base and at J to 3 bases, leaving 1 base not matched to a gene. The CDR3 DNA follows: TGCGCCAGCAGCCAAGGGACAGGGGGCGACTATGGCTACACCTTC. Translated: CASSQGTGGDYGYTF.

V usage is TRBV4-2 and J usage is TRBJ2-1; D is possibly TRBD1 or TRBD2 (5 bases each). Trimming removed 0 bases at V and 15 bases at J, with 24 bases between. The length of the CDR3 is 16 residues. The germline V gene encodes CDR1 LGHNA and CDR2 YNFKEQ. Here the CDR3 reads CASSQDTGGRVRVTFF. The CDR3 DNA is TGTGCCAGCAGCCAAGATACAGGAGGTCGGGTCAGGGTCACGTTCTTC.

This clone was seen only a few times. The same CDR3 arises from other DNA sequences in this sample as well. The rearrangement joins TRBV7-3 to TRBJ2-5, with D unclear. Per the germline V gene, CDR1 is SGHTA and CDR2 is FQGTGA. There are 13 residues in the CDR3. V shed 0 bases and J shed 0 bases, with 2 bases lying between them. CDR3 DNA: TGTGCCAGCAGCTTAACTTACCAAGAGACCCAGTACTTC. Residues: CASSLTYQETQYF.

The J gene is TRBJ2-3, the V gene TRBV20-1; weak D call: TRBD1 (6 bases). The CDR3 totals 11 residues. With 3 bases removed from V and 6 bases from J, the gap between germline ends came to 7 bases. Germline V lookup: CDR1 DFQATT, CDR2 SNEGSKA (reference sequence). CDR3 protein: CSASTGDTQYF. CDR3 DNA: TGCAGTGCTAGTACAGGGGATACGCAGTATTTT.